These 32 T cell receptor beta chains came from one sample sequenced in a study of vaccination and CD4 T cells after COVID-19. Their antigens are not known. Treatment described: approximately 10-day PBMC culture with coronavirus spike peptide pools or control peptides (ViraFEST assay). The study sequenced cultured CD4+ T cell DNA using the Oncomine TCR Beta short-read assay. Using its own MiXCR run on the PCR reads, TCRdb lists one record per CDR3 protein. The table records 20,000 or so distinct CDR3 sequences, under 25% of them present only once. Sequencing was performed on cultured CD4+ T cells from blood. These receptor sequences come from a human donor with COVID-19.

This clonotype was seen only a few times. The chain joins TRBV12-3 or TRBV12-4 to TRBJ2-5, with D possibly TRBD2 on 5 matching bases. Trimming stripped 2 bases from V and 5 bases from J, with 12 bases between. The CDR3 is made up of 14 amino acids. CDR3 region: CASSLLGVGETQYF. The CDR3 nucleotides are TGTGCCAGCAGTTTACTCGGGGTAGGGGAGACCCAGTACTTC.

This clonotype has just a few counts. The rearrangement uses TRBV6-1 and TRBJ1-6; D is uncertain. Deletions cut 7 bases from V and 0 bases from J, with 16 bases between. Germline V gene sequence: CDR1 MNHNS, CDR2 SASEGT. The CDR3 extends over 17 amino acids. The chain's CDR3 is CASNKGRLSSYNSPLHF. CDR3 coding DNA: TGTGCCAGCAATAAAGGACGCCTAAGCTCCTATAATTCACCCCTCCACTTT.

There are a few counts of this clonotype. The J gene is TRBJ2-3, the V gene TRBV11-2; D is possibly TRBD1 (7 bases). The CDR3 is made up of 16 amino acids. Looked up from germline, CDR1 is SGHAT and CDR2 is FQNNGV. V was cut by 5 bases and J by 5 bases, with 20 bases left in between. CDR3 in amino acids: CASSQGGSRLGDTQYF. The CDR3 DNA sequence: TGTGCCAGCAGCCAGGGGGGCTCGAGGCTGGGAGATACGCAGTATTTT.

Note on this clonotype: A much larger clone lies one base from this, so it may be a read error. The chain is built from TRBV20-1 and TRBJ1-2, with 7 bases fitting TRBD1. The germline gives CDR1 DFQATT, CDR2 SNEGSKA (reference sequence). This CDR3 comprises 17 residues. The CDR3: CSATPLRHDRVNCGYTF. DNA of the CDR3: TGCAGTGCTACTCCCCTGAGGCATGACAGGGTAAACTGTGGCTACACCTTC.

This rearrangement joins TRBV2 to TRBJ2-6; 8 bases match TRBD1. J gave up 0 bases and V 6 bases, and 13 bases lay outside the gene matches. The CDR3 runs to 19 residues. CDR1 is SNHLY, CDR2 FYNNEI, per germline. The CDR3 DNA reads as TGTGCCAGCAGCAGACAAACAGGGGGACTTGGCTCTGGGGCCAACGTCCTGACTTTC. Protein product: CASSRQTGGLGSGANVLTF.

The table lists this clonotype with a count of one. A read error may be the cause here, since a much bigger clone is one base away. The rearrangement uses TRBV6-1 and TRBJ1-2; D is undetermined. Germline V CDR1 and CDR2: MNHNS, SASEGT. This CDR3 is built from 13 residues. With 10 bases removed from V and 6 bases from J, the gap between germline ends came to 18 bases. The CDR3 nucleotides read TGTGCCAACGGTGGGAGTGGGGAAAATGGCTACACCTTC. Protein sequence: CANGGSGENGYTF.

By sample fraction, this clonotype is medium-sized (0.01 to 0.1%). The genes are TRBV7-6 and TRBJ1-1; D not resolved. V gave up 1 base and J gave up 1 base, with 7 bases separating them. Germline V lookup: CDR1 SGHVS, CDR2 FNYEAQ. The CDR3 contains 14 residues. CDR3 amino acids: CASSLDPGNTEAFF. The DNA of the CDR3 is TGTGCCAGCAGCTTAGATCCAGGGAACACTGAAGCTTTCTTT.

Sample share makes this clonotype medium-sized. J is TRBJ1-2 and V is TRBV6-5; D is ambiguous. Trimming left V 2 bases short and J 8 bases short, with 15 bases between. The CDR3 is 14 amino acids. CDR1 MNHEY and CDR2 SVGAGI come from the germline V gene. CDR3 region: CASSYEGLRGGYTF. In DNA, the CDR3 is TGTGCCAGCAGTTACGAGGGCCTTAGAGGGGGCTACACCTTC.

As DNA, the CDR3 is TGTGCCAGCAGCTTAATGACAGGGAAAATAAGCTCCTATAATTCACCCCTCCACTTT. Its protein is CASSLMTGKISSYNSPLHF. This chain joins TRBV7-2 and TRBJ1-6; 7 nucleotides agree with TRBD1. Trimming cost V 2 bases and J 0 bases; bases outside gene matches: 10. CDR3 length: 19 residues. Germline CDR1 is SGHTA and CDR2 is FQGNSA.

The table lists this clonotype with a few counts. The chain is built from TRBV12-3 or TRBV12-4 and TRBJ1-5; D gene unclear. The CDR3 runs 12 residues. V lost 3 bases to trimming and J lost 3 bases, with 3 bases between them. The CDR3 region has the DNA TGTGCCAGCAGTTTTATCAATCAGCCCCAGCATTTT. It specifies CASSFINQPQHF.

This clonotype was seen a few times. The genes are TRBV27 and TRBJ2-7; TRBD1 agrees at 8 bases. Germline V gene lookup returns CDR1 MNHEY and CDR2 SMNVEV (reference sequence). The V gene end was trimmed by 5 bases and the J gene end by 2 bases; junction bases not matched to a gene: 5. The CDR3 length is 14 residues. Written as DNA, the CDR3 is TGTGCCAGCAGTCTAACAGGGGGACCCTACGAGCAGTACTTC. Translation gives CASSLTGGPYEQYF.

This clonotype was observed a few times. The chain employs TRBV7-2 and TRBJ2-3; the match to TRBD2 covers 8 bases. The CDR3 is made up of 17 amino acids. From germline, CDR1 is SGHTA and CDR2 FQGNSA. V gave up 5 bases and J gave up 1 base; unmatched junction bases: 11. The CDR3 bases are TGTGCCAGCAGCCCCCACCTCACGCGGGGGGGCACAGATACGCAGTATTTT. Residues: CASSPHLTRGGTDTQYF.

This chain links TRBV5-1 with TRBJ1-1, with 10 bases identical to TRBD1. From germline, CDR1 is SGHRS and CDR2 YFSETQ. The V gene end was trimmed by 2 bases and the J gene end by 3 bases; junction bases not matched to a gene: 10. The CDR3 runs 17 residues. The CDR3 protein is CASSLGQGVILDTEAFF. CDR3 DNA sequence: TGCGCCAGCAGCTTAGGACAGGGGGTGATATTGGACACTGAAGCTTTCTTT.

This clonotype was seen only a few times. The rearrangement uses TRBV2 and TRBJ1-1; D uncertain. This CDR3 comprises 12 residues. Trimming took 7 bases from V and 5 from J, leaving 11 bases between them. Germline V gives CDR1 SNHLY, CDR2 FYNNEI. CDR3: CASNARGTEAFF. The CDR3 nucleotides read TGTGCCAGCAACGCCAGAGGGACTGAAGCTTTCTTT. Combining the CDR3 with reference TRBV2 and TRBJ1-1 gives the whole variable domain EPEVTQTPSHQVTQMGQEVILRCVPISNHLYFYWYRQILGQKVEFLVSFYNNEISEKSEIFDDQFSVERPDGSNFTLKIRSTKLEDSAMYFCASNARGTEAFFGQGTRLTVV.

This sequence joins TRBV5-1 and TRBJ2-7; 7 bases are shared with TRBD1. This CDR3 region has 14 residues. The junction had 6 bases not matched to a gene; V was cut back by 6 bases and J by 0 bases. Per the germline V gene, CDR1 is SGHRS and CDR2 is YFSETQ. The CDR3 nucleotides read TGCGCCAGCAAATACAGGGGAAGCTCCTACGAGCAGTACTTC. Translated, it gives CASKYRGSSYEQYF.

A few counts support this clonotype. The gene calls are TRBV5-1 and TRBJ1-4; possible D gene TRBD1, 5 bases. V gave up 4 bases and J gave up 3 bases, with 13 bases separating them. Germline CDR1 is SGHRS and CDR2 is YFSETQ. The CDR3 is 15 amino acids. The chain's CDR3 is CASSPQGSANEKLFF. For the CDR3, the DNA is TGCGCCAGCAGCCCTCAGGGATCTGCTAATGAAAAACTGTTTTTT.

This clonotype is termed medium-sized. This sequence joins TRBV12-3 or TRBV12-4 and TRBJ1-6; D not certain. This CDR3 spans 11 amino acids. Trimming pared 6 bases from V and 14 bases from J, leaving 11 bases between. CDR3 region: CASSHNGALHF. CDR3 bases: TGTGCCAGCAGCCACAATGGGGCCCTCCACTTT.

This clonotype was observed a handful of times. V gene TRBV14 combines with J gene TRBJ1-1, with D possibly matching TRBD1 (5 bases). V gave up 2 bases and J gave up 8 bases, with 12 bases separating them. Germline V gene lookup returns CDR1 SGHDN and CDR2 FVKESK. CDR3 length: 13 amino acids. CDR3 residues: CASSQSGGTEAFF. The CDR3 DNA reads TGTGCCAGCAGCCAAAGCGGGGGGACCGAAGCTTTCTTT.

This clonotype showed up just a few times. The gene calls are TRBV11-3 and TRBJ2-5, with 8 positions matching TRBD2. The CDR3 sequence is 13 residues long. V gave up 5 bases and J gave up 4 bases; unmatched junction bases: 3. Per the germline V gene, CDR1 is SGHNT and CDR2 is YENEEA. CDR3 in amino acids: CASSPGGLETQYF. The CDR3 DNA reads as TGTGCCAGCAGCCCGGGGGGGCTAGAGACCCAGTACTTC.

This sequence joins TRBV5-8 and TRBJ2-3; TRBD1 or TRBD2 may be the D gene (6 bases each). Germline CDR1 is SGHTS and CDR2 is YDEGEE. The CDR3 has 13 residues. V lost 7 bases to trimming and J lost 2 bases, with 11 bases between them. The CDR3: CASPRGPTDTQYF. The CDR3 region has the DNA TGTGCCAGCCCACGGGGGCCCACAGATACGCAGTATTTT.

The rearrangement uses TRBV6-5 and TRBJ1-6, with D hard to call. V lost 0 bases, J lost 0 bases, and 9 bases lay in between. The CDR3 spans 17 residues. Per the germline V gene, CDR1 is MNHEY and CDR2 is SVGAGI. CDR3 region: CASSYSAIGSYNSPLHF. The CDR3, as DNA: TGTGCCAGCAGTTACTCGGCAATTGGCTCCTATAATTCACCCCTCCACTTT.

By its share, this clonotype is medium-sized. This chain connects TRBV15 to TRBJ2-7; TRBD2 might be the D (6 bases). The CDR3 consists of 13 residues. Trimming took 5 bases from V and 4 from J, leaving 12 bases between them. CDR1 LNHNV and CDR2 YYDKDF come from the germline V gene (reference sequence). Written as DNA, the CDR3 is TGTGCCACCAGCTTGGCGGGGACGTACGAGCAGTACTTC. Encoded protein: CATSLAGTYEQYF.

In this sample, this clonotype turned up a few times. The V and J genes are TRBV11-3 and TRBJ2-7; TRBD2 aligns across 10 bases. Germline lookup yields CDR1 SGHNT and CDR2 YENEEA. The CDR3 length is 14 residues. Trimming cost V 2 bases and J 3 bases; bases outside gene matches: 1. The CDR3 nucleotides are TGTGCCAGCAGCTTAACTAGCGGGGACTACGAGCAGTACTTC. This encodes CASSLTSGDYEQYF.

In this sample, this clonotype is medium-sized. The chain joins TRBV24-1 to TRBJ1-6, with D uncertain. The CDR3 runs 16 residues. Trimming shortened V by 5 bases and J by 1 base, and 11 bases separated the two germline ends. Germline CDR1 is KGHDR and CDR2 is SFDVKD. This CDR3 is CATSVQAPSYNSPLHF. The CDR3 DNA follows: TGTGCCACCAGTGTTCAGGCGCCGTCCTATAATTCACCCCTCCACTTT.

This clonotype was recorded a few times. In DNA, the CDR3 is TGTGCTAGTGGTCCACCAAGGACCATGAACACTGAAGCTTTCTTT. Amino acids: CASGPPRTMNTEAFF. The V and J genes are TRBV12-5 and TRBJ1-1, with D hard to call. The germline CDR1 and CDR2 sequences are LGHNT and FRNRAP. The CDR3 length is 15 residues. V was shortened by 5 bases and J by 0 bases, with 13 bases between the two germline ends.

V gene TRBV4-1 combines with J gene TRBJ1-6; D gene unclear. The CDR3 is 15 amino acids. Trimming took 3 bases from V and 8 from J, leaving 14 bases between them. Germline V CDR1 and CDR2: MGHRA, YSYEKL. The CDR3 loop reads CASSQFLVLDSPLHF. In DNA form, the CDR3 reads TGCGCCAGCAGCCAGTTTTTGGTTCTGGATTCACCCCTCCACTTT.

V is TRBV12-3 or TRBV12-4 and J is TRBJ2-2; tentatively, D is TRBD2 (5 bases). This CDR3 has 15 amino acids. V was clipped by 3 bases and J by 2 bases, with 10 bases between them. CDR3 protein: CASSFASRNTGELFF. In DNA form, the CDR3 reads TGTGCCAGCAGTTTTGCTAGCAGAAACACCGGGGAGCTGTTTTTT.

In its sample, this clonotype is medium-sized. The chain carries TRBV7-2 and TRBJ1-6, with D unresolved. Germline-derived CDR1 and CDR2 are SGHTA and FQGNSA. The length of the CDR3 is 11 residues. Trimming pared 2 bases from V and 7 bases from J, leaving 0 bases between. CDR3 protein: CASSLNSPLHF. CDR3 nucleotide sequence: TGTGCCAGCAGCTTAAATTCACCCCTCCACTTT.

The V gene is TRBV4-1, the J gene TRBJ1-1; TRBD1 matches at 8 bases. The CDR3 runs to 16 residues. Germline values: CDR1 MGHRA, CDR2 YSYEKL. The J segment lost 0 bases and the V segment lost 1 base, leaving 4 bases of the junction unmatched. CDR3 region: CASSQVQTGVNTEAFF. The CDR3 nucleotides are TGCGCCAGCAGCCAAGTTCAGACAGGGGTGAACACTGAAGCTTTCTTT.

The genes are TRBV3-1 and TRBJ2-3; 8 bases align to TRBD2. Losses at the gene ends were 3 bases for V and 2 bases for J; bases not matched to a gene: 7. The germline V gene has CDR1 LGHDT and CDR2 YNNKEL (reference sequence). CDR3 length: 16 amino acids. The CDR3 here is CASSQKSGGLTDTQYF. The CDR3 DNA reads TGTGCCAGCAGCCAGAAGAGCGGGGGCCTCACAGATACGCAGTATTTT.

The chain combines TRBV12-3 or TRBV12-4 with TRBJ2-2; D is possibly TRBD1 (5 bases). Trimming took off 7 bases at V and 4 bases at J, with 22 bases between the two ends. There are 17 residues in the CDR3. CDR3 bases: TGTGCCAGCACCCTTCCCCCCAGGGAAAGGACCACCGGGGAGCTGTTTTTT. Translated, it gives CASTLPPRERTTGELFF.

V and J are TRBV27 and TRBJ1-2; 7 nucleotides match TRBD1. CDR1 and CDR2 from the germline V gene are MNHEY and SMNVEV (reference sequence). The CDR3 has 14 residues. V lost 6 bases to trimming and J lost 3 bases; unmatched junction nucleotides: 7. For the CDR3, the DNA is TGTGCCAGCAGAAGGGACAGTCTTGACTATGGCTACACCTTC. Its protein is CASRRDSLDYGYTF.